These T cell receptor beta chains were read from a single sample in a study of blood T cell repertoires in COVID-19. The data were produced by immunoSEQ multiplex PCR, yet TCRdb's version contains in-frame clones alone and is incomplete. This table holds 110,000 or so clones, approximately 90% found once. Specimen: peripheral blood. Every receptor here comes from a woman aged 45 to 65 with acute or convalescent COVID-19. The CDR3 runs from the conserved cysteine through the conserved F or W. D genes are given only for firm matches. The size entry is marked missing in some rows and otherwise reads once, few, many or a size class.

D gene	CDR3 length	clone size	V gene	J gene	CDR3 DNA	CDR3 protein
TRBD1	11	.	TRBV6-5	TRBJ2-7	TGTGCCAGCGGACAGGGACGCGAGCAGTACTTC	CASGQGREQYF
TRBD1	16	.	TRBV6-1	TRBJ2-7	TGTGCCAGCAGTGAACAAGGACAGGGGTCGGGATACGAGCAGTACTTC	CASSEQGQGSGYEQYF
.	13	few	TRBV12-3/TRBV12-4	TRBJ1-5	TGTGCCAGCAGCCCAGGACCGGGAAAACCCCAGCATTTT	CASSPGPGKPQHF
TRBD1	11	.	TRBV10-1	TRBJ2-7	TGCGCCAGCAGCACAGGGGGCGAGCAGTACTTC	CASSTGGEQYF
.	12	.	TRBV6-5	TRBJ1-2	TGTGCCAGCCGGCAGGTCAACTATGGCTACACCTTC	CASRQVNYGYTF
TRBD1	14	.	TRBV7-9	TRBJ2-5	TGTGCCAGCAGCTTAGGGACAGGACAAGAGACCCAGTACTTC	CASSLGTGQETQYF
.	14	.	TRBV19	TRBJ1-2	TGTGCCAGTAGTCTCCAGGCCGCTATGGCGGGCTACACCTTC	CASSLQAAMAGYTF
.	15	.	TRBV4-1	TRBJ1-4	TGCGCCAGCAGCCAACAGGGTGGAGACAATGAAAAACTGTTTTTT	CASSQQGGDNEKLFF
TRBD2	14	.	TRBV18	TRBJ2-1	TGTGCCAGCTTTAGCGGGAGCTCCTACAATGAGCAGTTCTTC	CASFSGSSYNEQFF
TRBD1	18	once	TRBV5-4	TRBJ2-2	TGTGCCAGCAGCCCCCCGGGACAGGGGGCGTTGAACACCGGGGAGCTGTTTTTT	CASSPPGQGALNTGELFF
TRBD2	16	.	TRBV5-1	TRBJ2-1	TGCGCCAGCAGCTTGGTTAGCGGGGAAGGATACAATGAGCAGTTCTTC	CASSLVSGEGYNEQFF
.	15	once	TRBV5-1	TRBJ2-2	TGCGCCAGCAGCTTGGGTGTCCAGGCCAATGGGGAGCTGTTTTTT	CASSLGVQANGELFF
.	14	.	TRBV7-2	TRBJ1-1	TGTGCCAGCAGCTACCGGGGGATGAACACTGAAGCTTTCTTT	CASSYRGMNTEAFF
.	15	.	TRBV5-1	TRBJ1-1	TGCGCCAGCAGCTTGGACCAGGGGATTGGGACTGAAGCTTTCTTT	CASSLDQGIGTEAFF
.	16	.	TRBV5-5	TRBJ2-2	TGTGCCAGCAGCTTGGGGCTAGCCGTTTCACCCGGGGAGCTGTTTTTT	CASSLGLAVSPGELFF
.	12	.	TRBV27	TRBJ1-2	TGTGCCAGCCTCTCGTTCAGGGGTGGCTACACCTTC	CASLSFRGGYTF
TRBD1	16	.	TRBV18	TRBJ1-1	TGTGCCAGCTCGCCGACAATTGACAGGGGGTTCGATGAAGCTTTCTTT	CASSPTIDRGFDEAFF
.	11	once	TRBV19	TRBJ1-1	TGTGCCAGTTTGGGTAGGGGTGAAGCTTTCTTT	CASLGRGEAFF
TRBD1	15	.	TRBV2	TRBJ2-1	TGTGCCAGCTCCCGAGGGACAGGGGCCTACAATGAGCAGTTCTTC	CASSRGTGAYNEQFF
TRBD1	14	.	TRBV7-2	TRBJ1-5	TGTGCCAGCAGCTCTTGGACAGGGGGGCAGCCCCAGCATTTT	CASSSWTGGQPQHF
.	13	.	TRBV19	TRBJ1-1	TGTGCCAGTAGTATTGGCGGGGGCACTGAAGCTTTCTTT	CASSIGGGTEAFF
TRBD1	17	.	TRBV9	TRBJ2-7	TGTGCCAGCAGCGTAGCAACCCTGGGCAGGGGGCTCGACGAGCAGTACTTC	CASSVATLGRGLDEQYF
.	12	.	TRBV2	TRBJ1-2	TGTGCCAGCAGTACAGGGACCTATGGCTACACCTTC	CASSTGTYGYTF
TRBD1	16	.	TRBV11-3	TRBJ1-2	TGTGCCAGCAGCTGGAGCAGGGGGGCCAGTAACTATGGCTACACCTTC	CASSWSRGASNYGYTF
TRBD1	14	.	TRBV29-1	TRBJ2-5	TGCAGCGTTGGGGGGACAGGGGGCGCGGAGACCCAGTACTTC	CSVGGTGGAETQYF
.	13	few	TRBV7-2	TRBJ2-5	TGTGCCAGCAGCTCCCCGGTCCCCGGGACCCAGTACTTC	CASSSPVPGTQYF
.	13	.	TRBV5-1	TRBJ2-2	TGCGCCAGCTCGGTCGCGAACACCGGGGAGCTGTTTTTT	CASSVANTGELFF
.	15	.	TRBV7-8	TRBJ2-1	TGTGCCAGCAGCTTAGAGGGGACTCATTATTATGAGCAGTTCTTC	CASSLEGTHYYEQFF
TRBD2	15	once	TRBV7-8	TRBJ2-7	TGTGCCAGCAGCTTAAGGGAGGGTAGCGGCTACGAGCAGTACTTC	CASSLREGSGYEQYF
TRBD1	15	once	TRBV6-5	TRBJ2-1	TGTGCCAGCAGGCTACACAGGGGGTCCTACAATGAGCAGTTCTTC	CASRLHRGSYNEQFF
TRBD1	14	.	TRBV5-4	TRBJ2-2	TGTGCCAGCAGGACAGGGTCAAACACCGGGGAGCTGTTTTTT	CASRTGSNTGELFF
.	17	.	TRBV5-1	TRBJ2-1	TGCGCCAGCAGCTTGGAAGGGCGGGACGGAGGGAACAATGAGCAGTTCTTC	CASSLEGRDGGNNEQFF
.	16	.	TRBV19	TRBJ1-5	TGTGCCAGTAGTATAGCGTTCAGGGGAAGCAATCAGCCCCAGCATTTT	CASSIAFRGSNQPQHF
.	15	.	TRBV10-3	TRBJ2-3	TGTGCCATCACCGAAAGGGGGGGTGTCACAGATACGCAGTATTTT	CAITERGGVTDTQYF
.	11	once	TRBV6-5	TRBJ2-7	TGTGCCAGCAGACTTTACTACGAGCAGTACTTC	CASRLYYEQYF
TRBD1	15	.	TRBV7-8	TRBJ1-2	TGTGCCAGCAGCTTAGCGGGACAGGGTCCCTATGGCTACACCTTC	CASSLAGQGPYGYTF
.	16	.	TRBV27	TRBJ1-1	TGTGCCAGCAGTTTATATCCATCTGAGGTAAACACTGAAGCTTTCTTT	CASSLYPSEVNTEAFF
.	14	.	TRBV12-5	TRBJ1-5	TGTGCTAGTGCCCCACAGGAATTAAATCAGCCCCAGCATTTT	CASAPQELNQPQHF
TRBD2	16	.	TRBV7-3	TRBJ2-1	TGTGCCAGCAGCTCAGGGACTAGCGGGGGGCCCCATGAGCAGTTCTTC	CASSSGTSGGPHEQFF
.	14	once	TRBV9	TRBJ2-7	TGTGCCAGCAGCCCCCCCGCTTATAGCGGAAGGCAGTACTTC	CASSPPAYSGRQYF
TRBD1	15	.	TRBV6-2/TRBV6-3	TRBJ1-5	TGTGCCAGCAACCCACAGGGGATGGGCAATCAGCCCCAGCATTTT	CASNPQGMGNQPQHF
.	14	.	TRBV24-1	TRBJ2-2	TGTGCCACCAGTGATTCACAGGGCGCCGGGGAGCTGTTTTTT	CATSDSQGAGELFF
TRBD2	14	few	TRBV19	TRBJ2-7	TGTGCCAGTAGTCCCGGACTAGCGGTACACGAGCAGTACTTC	CASSPGLAVHEQYF
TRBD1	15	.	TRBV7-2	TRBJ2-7	TGTGCCAGCAGCACTCACCACAGGGGCTCCTACGAGCAGTACTTC	CASSTHHRGSYEQYF
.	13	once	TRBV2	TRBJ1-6	TGTGCCAGCAGGCCAATTGGGCATTCACCCCTCCACTTT	CASRPIGHSPLHF
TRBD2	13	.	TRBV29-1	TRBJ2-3	TGCAGCGTTGGGGCTAGCGGAGCAGATACGCAGTATTTT	CSVGASGADTQYF
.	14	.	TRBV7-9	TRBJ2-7	TGTGCCAGCAGCACCCAGAGGGACTTTCACGAGCAGTACTTC	CASSTQRDFHEQYF
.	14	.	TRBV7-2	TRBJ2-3	TGTGCCAGCAGCCCTGCACTAGGAGCAGATACGCAGTATTTT	CASSPALGADTQYF
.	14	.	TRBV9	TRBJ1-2	TGTGCCAGCAGCGCCGTGGGCAGGAACTATGGCTACACCTTC	CASSAVGRNYGYTF
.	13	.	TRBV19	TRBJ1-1	TGTGCCAGTAGTATTCAAAAGAACACTGAAGCTTTCTTT	CASSIQKNTEAFF
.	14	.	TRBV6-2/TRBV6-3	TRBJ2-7	TGTGCCAGCAGTCTTCGACAGGTCGCCTACGAGCAGTACTTC	CASSLRQVAYEQYF
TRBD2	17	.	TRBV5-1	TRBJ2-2	TGCGCCAGCAGCGCCGGACTAGCGGGAGATAACAACGGGGAGCTGTTTTTT	CASSAGLAGDNNGELFF
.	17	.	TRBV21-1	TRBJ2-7	TGTGCCAGCAGCAAAGGCCGGACTAGCGGGTTTTACTACGAGCAGTACTTC	CASSKGRTSGFYYEQYF